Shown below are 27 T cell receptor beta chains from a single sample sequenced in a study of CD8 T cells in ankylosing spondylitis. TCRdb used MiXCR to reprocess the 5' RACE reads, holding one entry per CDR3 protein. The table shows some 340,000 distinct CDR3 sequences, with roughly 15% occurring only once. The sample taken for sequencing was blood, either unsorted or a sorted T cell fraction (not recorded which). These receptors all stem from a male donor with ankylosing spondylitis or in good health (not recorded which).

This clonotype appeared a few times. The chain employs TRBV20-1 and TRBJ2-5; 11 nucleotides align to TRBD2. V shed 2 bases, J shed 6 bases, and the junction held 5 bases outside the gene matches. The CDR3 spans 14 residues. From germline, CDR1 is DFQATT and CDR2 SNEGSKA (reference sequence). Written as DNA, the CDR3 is TGCAGTGCTAGAATAGCGGGAGGGGGGAAGACCCAGTACTTC. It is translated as CSARIAGGGKTQYF.

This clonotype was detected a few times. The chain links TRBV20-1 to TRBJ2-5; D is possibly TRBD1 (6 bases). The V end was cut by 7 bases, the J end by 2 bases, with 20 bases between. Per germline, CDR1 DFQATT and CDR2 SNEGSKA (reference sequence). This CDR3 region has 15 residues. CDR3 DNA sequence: TGCAGTGTTCACCTCCCCGGGACAACTCAAGAGACCCAGTACTTC. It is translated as CSVHLPGTTQETQYF.

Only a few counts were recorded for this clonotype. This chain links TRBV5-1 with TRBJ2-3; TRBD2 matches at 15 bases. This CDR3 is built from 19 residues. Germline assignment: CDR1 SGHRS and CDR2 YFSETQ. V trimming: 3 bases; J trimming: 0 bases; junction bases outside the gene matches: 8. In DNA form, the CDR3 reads TGCGCCAGCAGCTCAACCGGGACTAGCGGGGGGACTAGCACAGATACGCAGTATTTT. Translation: CASSSTGTSGGTSTDTQYF. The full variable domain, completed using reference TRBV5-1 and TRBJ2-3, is KAGVTQTPRYLIKTRGQQVTLSCSPISGHRSVSWYQQTPGQGLQFLFEYFSETQRNKGNFPGRFSGRQFSNSRSEMNVSTLELGDSALYLCASSSTGTSGGTSTDTQYFGPGTRLTVL.

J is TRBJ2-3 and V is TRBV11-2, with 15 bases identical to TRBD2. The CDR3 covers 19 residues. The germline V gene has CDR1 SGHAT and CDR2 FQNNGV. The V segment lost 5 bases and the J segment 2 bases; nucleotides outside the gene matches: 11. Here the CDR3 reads CASSPRGGTSGGITDTQYF. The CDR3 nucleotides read TGTGCCAGCAGCCCTAGAGGAGGGACTAGCGGGGGGATCACAGATACGCAGTATTTT.

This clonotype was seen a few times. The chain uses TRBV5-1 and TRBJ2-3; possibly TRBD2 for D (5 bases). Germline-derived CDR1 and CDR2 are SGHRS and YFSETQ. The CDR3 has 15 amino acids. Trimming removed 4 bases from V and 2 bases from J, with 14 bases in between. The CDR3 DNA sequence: TGCGCCAGCAGCGCCGGACTCACGGCCACAGATACGCAGTATTTT. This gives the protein CASSAGLTATDTQYF.

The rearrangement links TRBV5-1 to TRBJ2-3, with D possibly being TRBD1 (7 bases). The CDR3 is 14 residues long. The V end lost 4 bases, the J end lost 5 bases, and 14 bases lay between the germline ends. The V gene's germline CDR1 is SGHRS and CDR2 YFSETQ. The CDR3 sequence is CASSREYRGDTQYF. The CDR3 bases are TGCGCCAGCAGCCGGGAGTACAGGGGAGATACGCAGTATTTT.

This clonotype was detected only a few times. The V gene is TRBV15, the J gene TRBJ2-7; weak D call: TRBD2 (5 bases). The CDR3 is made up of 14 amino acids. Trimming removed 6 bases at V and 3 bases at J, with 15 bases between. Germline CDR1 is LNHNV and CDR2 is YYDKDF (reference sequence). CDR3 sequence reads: CATSPAGSLYEQYF. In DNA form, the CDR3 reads TGTGCCACCAGTCCTGCGGGCAGCCTCTACGAGCAGTACTTC. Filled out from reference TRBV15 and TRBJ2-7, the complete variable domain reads DAMVIQNPRYQVTQFGKPVTLSCSQTLNHNVMYWYQQKSSQAPKLLFHYYDKDFNNEADTPDNFQSRRPNTSFCFLDIRSPGLGDTAMYLCATSPAGSLYEQYFGPGTRLTVT.

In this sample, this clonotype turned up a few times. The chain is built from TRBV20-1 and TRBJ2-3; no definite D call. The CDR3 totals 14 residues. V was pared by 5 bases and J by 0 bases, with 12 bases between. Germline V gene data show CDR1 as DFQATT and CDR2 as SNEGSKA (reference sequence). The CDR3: CSAGSGPSTDTQYF. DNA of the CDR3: TGCAGTGCTGGCTCCGGGCCTAGCACAGATACGCAGTATTTT.

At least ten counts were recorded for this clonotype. The DNA of the CDR3 is TGTGCCAGCAGTTTAAGGGCAGGACAGTATGAAAAACTGTTTTTT. This gives the protein CASSLRAGQYEKLFF. V gene TRBV27 combines with J gene TRBJ1-4; tentative D call: TRBD1 (6 bases). Germline-derived CDR1 and CDR2 are MNHEY and SMNVEV (reference sequence). V shed 2 bases and J shed 6 bases, with 13 bases lying between them. This CDR3 region has 15 residues.

CDR3 DNA: TGTGCCAGCAGCCTCTCAGGGGGGGGAGCCCAAGAGACCCAGTACTTC. Translating it yields CASSLSGGGAQETQYF. V gene TRBV25-1 combines with J gene TRBJ2-5; D is tentatively TRBD1 or TRBD2 (7 bases each). Germline assignment: CDR1 MGHDK and CDR2 SYGVNS. The CDR3 totals 16 residues. V was shortened by 6 bases and J by 1 base, with 18 bases between the two germline ends.

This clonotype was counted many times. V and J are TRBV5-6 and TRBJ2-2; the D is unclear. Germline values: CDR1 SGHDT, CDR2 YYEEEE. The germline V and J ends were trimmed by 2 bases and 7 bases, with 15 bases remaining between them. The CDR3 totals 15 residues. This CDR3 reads CASSLGPQGRGELFF. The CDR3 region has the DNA TGTGCCAGCAGCTTAGGTCCTCAAGGTCGCGGGGAGCTGTTTTTT.

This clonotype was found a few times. In nucleotides, the CDR3 is TGTGCCAGCAGTGGAAGGCGGGTCGTTGCAACTAATGAAAAACTGTTTTTT. Translated, it gives CASSGRRVVATNEKLFF. V and J are TRBV2 and TRBJ1-4; D gene unclear. Trimming stripped 4 bases from V and 0 bases from J, with 15 bases between. CDR1 SNHLY and CDR2 FYNNEI come from the germline V gene. This CDR3 comprises 17 residues.

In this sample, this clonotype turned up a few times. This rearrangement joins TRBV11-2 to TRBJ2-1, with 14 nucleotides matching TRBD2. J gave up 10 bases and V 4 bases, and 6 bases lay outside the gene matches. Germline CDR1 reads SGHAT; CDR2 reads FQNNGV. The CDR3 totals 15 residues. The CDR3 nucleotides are TGTGCCAGCAGCTCCGGGACTAGCGGGGGACGGGAGCAGTTCTTC. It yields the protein CASSSGTSGGREQFF.

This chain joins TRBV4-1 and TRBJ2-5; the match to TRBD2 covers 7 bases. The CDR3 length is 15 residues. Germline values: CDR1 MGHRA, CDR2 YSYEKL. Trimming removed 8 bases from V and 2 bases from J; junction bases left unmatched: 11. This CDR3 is CASGGTGGLQETQYF. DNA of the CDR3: TGCGCCAGCGGTGGGACGGGGGGTCTTCAAGAGACCCAGTACTTC.

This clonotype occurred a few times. This chain's CDR3 is CASTRGPYTGGGIQYF. The CDR3 DNA reads TGTGCCAGCACCCGAGGCCCTTACACAGGGGGTGGCATTCAGTACTTC. The J gene is TRBJ2-4, the V gene TRBV3-1, with TRBD1 matching 8 bases. The trim removed 7 bases at V and 9 bases at J, leaving 17 bases unmatched. Germline V CDR1 and CDR2: LGHDT, YNNKEL (reference sequence). The CDR3 has 16 amino acids.

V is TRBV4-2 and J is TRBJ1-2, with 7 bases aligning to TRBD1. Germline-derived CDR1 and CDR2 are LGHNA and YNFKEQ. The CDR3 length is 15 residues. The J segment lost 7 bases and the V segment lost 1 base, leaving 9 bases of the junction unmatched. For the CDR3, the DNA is TGTGCCAGCAGCCAAGGAAATGAGGGGGCTGGTGGCTACACCTTC. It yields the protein CASSQGNEGAGGYTF.

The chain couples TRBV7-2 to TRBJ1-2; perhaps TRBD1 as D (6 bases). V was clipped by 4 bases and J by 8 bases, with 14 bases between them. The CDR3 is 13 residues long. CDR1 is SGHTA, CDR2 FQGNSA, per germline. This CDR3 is CASSSTVGGGYTF. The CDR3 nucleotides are TGTGCCAGCAGCTCAACAGTGGGGGGCGGCTACACCTTC.

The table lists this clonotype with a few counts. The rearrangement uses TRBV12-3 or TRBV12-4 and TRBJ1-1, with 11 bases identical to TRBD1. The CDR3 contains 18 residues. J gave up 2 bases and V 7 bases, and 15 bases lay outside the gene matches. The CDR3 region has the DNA TGTGCCAGCATTCCAACCGGGACAGGGGGTTGGGGTAACACTGAAGCTTTCTTT. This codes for CASIPTGTGGWGNTEAFF.

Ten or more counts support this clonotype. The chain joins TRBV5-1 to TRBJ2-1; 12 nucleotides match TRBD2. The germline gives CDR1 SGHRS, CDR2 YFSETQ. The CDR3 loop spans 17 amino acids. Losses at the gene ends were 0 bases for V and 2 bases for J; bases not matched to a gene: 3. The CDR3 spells CASSLETSGSPYNEQFF. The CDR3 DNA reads TGCGCCAGCAGCTTGGAGACTAGCGGGAGCCCCTACAATGAGCAGTTCTTC.

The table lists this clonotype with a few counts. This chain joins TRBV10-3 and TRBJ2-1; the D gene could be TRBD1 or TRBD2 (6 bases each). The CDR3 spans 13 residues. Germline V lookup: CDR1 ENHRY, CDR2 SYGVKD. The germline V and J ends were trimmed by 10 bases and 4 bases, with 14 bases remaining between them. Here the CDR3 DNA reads TGTGCCACGACGAGGGGGGAGTACAATGAGCAGTTCTTC. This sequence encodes CATTRGEYNEQFF.

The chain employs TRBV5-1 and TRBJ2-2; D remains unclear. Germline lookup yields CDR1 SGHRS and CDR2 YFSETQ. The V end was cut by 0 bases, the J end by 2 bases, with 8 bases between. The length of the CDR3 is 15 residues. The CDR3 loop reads CASSLGPFNTGELFF. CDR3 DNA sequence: TGCGCCAGCAGCTTGGGGCCCTTCAACACCGGGGAGCTGTTTTTT.

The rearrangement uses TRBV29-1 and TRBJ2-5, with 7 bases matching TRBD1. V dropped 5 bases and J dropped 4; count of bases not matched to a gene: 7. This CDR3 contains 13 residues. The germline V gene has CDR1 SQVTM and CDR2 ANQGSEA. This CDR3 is CSVYIGGGETQYF. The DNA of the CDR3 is TGCAGCGTTTACATAGGGGGCGGAGAGACCCAGTACTTC.

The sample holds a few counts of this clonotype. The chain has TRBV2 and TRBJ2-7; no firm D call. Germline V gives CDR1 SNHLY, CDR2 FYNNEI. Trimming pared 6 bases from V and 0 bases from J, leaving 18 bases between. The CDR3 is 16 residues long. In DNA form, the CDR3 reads TGTGCCAGCAGCGCTGACTCACTCCAGAGCTCCTACGAGCAGTACTTC. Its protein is CASSADSLQSSYEQYF.

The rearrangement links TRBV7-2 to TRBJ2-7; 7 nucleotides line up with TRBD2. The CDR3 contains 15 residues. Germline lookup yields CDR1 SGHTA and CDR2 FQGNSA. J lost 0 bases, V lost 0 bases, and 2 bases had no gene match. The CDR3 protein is CASSLARESSYEQYF. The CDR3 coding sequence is TGTGCCAGCAGCTTAGCGCGGGAGAGCTCCTACGAGCAGTACTTC.

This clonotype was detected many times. This chain's CDR3 is CASSPLAGGGNEQFF. In DNA, the CDR3 is TGTGCCAGCAGTCCACTAGCGGGAGGAGGGAATGAGCAGTTCTTC. V is TRBV27 and J is TRBJ2-1; 12 positions agree with TRBD2. Germline values: CDR1 MNHEY, CDR2 SMNVEV (reference sequence). This CDR3 comprises 15 residues. The V segment lost 5 bases and the J segment 7 bases; nucleotides outside the gene matches: 6.

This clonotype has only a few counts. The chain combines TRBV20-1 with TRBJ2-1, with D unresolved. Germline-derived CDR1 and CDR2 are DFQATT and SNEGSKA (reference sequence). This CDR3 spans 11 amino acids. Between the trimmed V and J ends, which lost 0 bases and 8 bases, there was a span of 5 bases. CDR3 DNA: TGCAGTGCTAGAGATATCCATGAGCAGTTCTTC. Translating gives CSARDIHEQFF.

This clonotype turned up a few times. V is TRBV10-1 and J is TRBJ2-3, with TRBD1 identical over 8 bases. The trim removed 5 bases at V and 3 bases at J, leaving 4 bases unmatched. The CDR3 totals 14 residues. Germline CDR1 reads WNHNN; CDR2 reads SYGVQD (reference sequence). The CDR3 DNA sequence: TGCGCCAGCAGTAAGGGACAGGAGACAGATACGCAGTATTTT. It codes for CASSKGQETDTQYF.